This TCR beta chain came from a study of tumor-infiltrating lymphocytes in primary liver carcinoma. Worth noting for this clonotype: The junction differs from germline at one of its ends, possibly a read error.

TCR beta cDNA was prepared out of approximately 470 ng total RNA by means of a constant-region primer. A slightly modified ARM-PCR protocol with three nested multiplex PCR rounds produced these TCR beta libraries. Primers for the first two PCR rounds were TRBV1-TRBV30 forward primers and a C-beta reverse primer (approximately 10 cycles per round). TCRdb re-called the multiplex PCR reads through MiXCR, storing one row per CDR3 protein. This table has fewer than 200,000 distinct CDR3 sequences, 85% appearing once. This CDR3 contains 17 residues. The germline gives CDR1 MNHEY, CDR2 SVGEGT. RNA and DNA were co-extracted from about 19-30 mg of unsorted bulk tissue.

The J gene is TRBJ1-5, the V gene TRBV6-2 or TRBV6-3; D remains ambiguous. The TCR sequence derives from a middle-aged man with primary liver carcinoma and hepatitis B virus infection. The specimen was tumor tissue from primary liver carcinoma. The CDR3 loop reads CTSRPLPLKRINQPQHF. The CDR3 DNA sequence: TGTACCAGCAGGCCACTCCCTCTTAAACGTATTAATCAGCCCCAGCATTTT.